This T cell receptor beta chain comes out of a study of CD8+CD57+ T cells in acquired aplastic anemia. Across the whole study: About 3 ug was the average amount of DNA from sorted CD4+ and CD8+ cells.

Researchers used genomic DNA as the template to profile TCR beta VDJ and CDR3. TCRdb passed the reads through MiXCR, listing each CDR3 protein once. Among fewer than 200,000 distinct CDR3 sequences, 55% to 70% were seen once, and the ten largest hold 45% to 50%. Germline V gene sequence: CDR1 DFQATT, CDR2 SNEGSKA (reference sequence). After removal of 8 bases from V and 1 base from J, the junction contained 7 bases not matched to a gene. CDR3 size: 13 residues. The V gene is TRBV20-1, the J gene TRBJ1-1; TRBD1 agrees at 7 bases. The receptor comes from a human donor in good health. Sequenced input: sorted CD4+, CD8+, or CD8+CD57+ T cells (not recorded which) from PBMCs. The CDR3, as DNA: TGCAGTCCACTACGGACAGGGAACACTGAAGCTTTCTTT. Translation gives CSPLRTGNTEAFF.